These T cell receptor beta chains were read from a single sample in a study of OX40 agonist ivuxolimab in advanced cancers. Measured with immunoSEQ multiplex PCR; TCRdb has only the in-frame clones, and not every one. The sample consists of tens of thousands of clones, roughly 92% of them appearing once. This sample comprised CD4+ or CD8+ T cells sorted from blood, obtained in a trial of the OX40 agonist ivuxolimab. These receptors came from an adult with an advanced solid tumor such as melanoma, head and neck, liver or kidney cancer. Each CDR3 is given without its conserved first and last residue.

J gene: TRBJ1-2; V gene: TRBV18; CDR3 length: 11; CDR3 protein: ASSPGTGPGYT
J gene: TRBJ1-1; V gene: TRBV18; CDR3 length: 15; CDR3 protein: ASSPSWGALQNTEAF
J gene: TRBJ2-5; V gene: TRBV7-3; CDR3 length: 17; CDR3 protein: ASSLAFLGTSGTQETQY
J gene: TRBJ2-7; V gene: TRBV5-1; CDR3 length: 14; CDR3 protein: ASSRGAGTQFYEQY
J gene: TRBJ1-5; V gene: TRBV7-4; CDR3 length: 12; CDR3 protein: ASNGTGFNQPQH
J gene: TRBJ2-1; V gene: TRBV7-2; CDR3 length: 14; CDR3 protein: ASSWSGTGSYNEQF
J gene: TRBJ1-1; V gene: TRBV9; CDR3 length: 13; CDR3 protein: ASSETGAVNTEAF
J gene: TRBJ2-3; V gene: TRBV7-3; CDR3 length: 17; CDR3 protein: ASSLAPLTGGVGQDTQY
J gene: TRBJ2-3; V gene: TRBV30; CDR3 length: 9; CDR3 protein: AWVELPGQY
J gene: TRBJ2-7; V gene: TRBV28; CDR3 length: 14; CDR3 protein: ASSLNRDKSSYEQY
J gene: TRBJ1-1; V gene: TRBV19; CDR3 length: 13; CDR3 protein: ASRRDRAMNTEAF
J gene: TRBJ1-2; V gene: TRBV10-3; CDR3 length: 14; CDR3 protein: AINQRQGGLVYGYT
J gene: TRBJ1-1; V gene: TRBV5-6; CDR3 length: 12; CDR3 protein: ASSLAAVNTEAF
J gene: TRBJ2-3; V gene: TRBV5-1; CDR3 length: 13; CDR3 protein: ASRTLGVNTDTQY
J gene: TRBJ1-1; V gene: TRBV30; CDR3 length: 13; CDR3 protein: ALGTLRGVNTEAF
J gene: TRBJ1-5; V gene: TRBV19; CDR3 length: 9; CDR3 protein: ASNSGGPQH
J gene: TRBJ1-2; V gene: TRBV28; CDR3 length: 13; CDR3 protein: ASSTPLGQGLGYT
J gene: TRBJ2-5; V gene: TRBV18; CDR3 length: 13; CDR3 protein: ASSPDRGVQETQY
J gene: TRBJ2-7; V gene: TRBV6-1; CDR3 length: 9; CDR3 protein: ASSENLARY
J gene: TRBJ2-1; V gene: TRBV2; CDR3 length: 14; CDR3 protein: ASSGGLAGGPDEQF
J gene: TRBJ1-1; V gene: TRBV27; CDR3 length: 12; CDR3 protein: ASSFTGGGTEAF
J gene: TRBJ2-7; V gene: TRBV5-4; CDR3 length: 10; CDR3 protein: ASSRDTYEQY
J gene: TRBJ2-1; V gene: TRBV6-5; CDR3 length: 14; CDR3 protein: ASSFLSTGVSNEQF
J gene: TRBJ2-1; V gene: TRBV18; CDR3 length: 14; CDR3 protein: ASSPPPGQGYNEQF
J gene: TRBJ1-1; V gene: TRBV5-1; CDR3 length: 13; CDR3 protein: ASSLEAGLNTEAF
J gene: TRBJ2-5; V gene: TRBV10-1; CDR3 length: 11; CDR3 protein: ASSDTSRETQY
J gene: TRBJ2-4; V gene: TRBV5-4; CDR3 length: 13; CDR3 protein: ASSLVGSWGDIQY
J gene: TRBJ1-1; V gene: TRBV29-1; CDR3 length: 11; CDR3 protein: SVRQGSFTEAF
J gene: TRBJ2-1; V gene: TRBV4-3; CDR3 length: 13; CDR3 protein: ASSQEVAHYNEQF
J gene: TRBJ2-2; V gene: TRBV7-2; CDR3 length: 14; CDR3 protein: ASSLGQALGTGELF
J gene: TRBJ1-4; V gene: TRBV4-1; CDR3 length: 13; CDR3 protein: ASSQGQAGVEKLF
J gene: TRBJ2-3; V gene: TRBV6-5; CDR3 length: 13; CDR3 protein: ASSRGGTSTDTQY
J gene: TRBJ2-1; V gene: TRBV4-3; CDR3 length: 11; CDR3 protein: ASSQDSGRRQF
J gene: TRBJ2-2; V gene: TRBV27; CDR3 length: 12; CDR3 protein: ASRQAANTGELF
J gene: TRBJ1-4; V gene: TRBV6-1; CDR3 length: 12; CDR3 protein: AGRTDATNEKLF
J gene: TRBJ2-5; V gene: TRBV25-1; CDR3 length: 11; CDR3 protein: ATEPRSPETQY
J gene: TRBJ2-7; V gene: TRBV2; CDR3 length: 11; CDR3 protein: ASSERGVNEQY
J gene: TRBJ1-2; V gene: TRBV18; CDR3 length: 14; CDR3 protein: ASSPSGSSTNYGYT
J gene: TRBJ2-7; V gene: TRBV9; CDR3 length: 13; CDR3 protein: ASSVGGQGAEEQY
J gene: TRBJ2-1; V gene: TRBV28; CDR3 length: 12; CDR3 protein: ASSSGSLPHEQF
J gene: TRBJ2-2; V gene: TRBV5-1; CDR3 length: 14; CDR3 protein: ASSLQANLNTGELF
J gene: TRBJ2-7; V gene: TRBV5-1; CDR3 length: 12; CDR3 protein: ASSLADPHYEQY
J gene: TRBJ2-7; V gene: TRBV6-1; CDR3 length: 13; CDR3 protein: ASSVEWTGTYEQY
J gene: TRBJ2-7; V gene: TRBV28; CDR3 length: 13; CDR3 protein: ASSLPGTVSYEQY
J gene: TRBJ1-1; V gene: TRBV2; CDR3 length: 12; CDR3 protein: ASRTDRADTEAF
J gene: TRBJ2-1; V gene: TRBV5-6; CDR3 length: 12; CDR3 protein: ASSLGTSYNEQF